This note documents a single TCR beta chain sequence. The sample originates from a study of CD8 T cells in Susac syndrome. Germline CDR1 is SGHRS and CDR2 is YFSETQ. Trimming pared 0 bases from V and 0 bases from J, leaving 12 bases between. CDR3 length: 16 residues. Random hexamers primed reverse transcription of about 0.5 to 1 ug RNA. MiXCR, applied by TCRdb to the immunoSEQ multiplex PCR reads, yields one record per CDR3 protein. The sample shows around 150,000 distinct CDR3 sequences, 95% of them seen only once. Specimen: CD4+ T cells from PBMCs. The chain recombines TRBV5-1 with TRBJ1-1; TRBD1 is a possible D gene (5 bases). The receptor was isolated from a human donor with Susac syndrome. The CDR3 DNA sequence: TGCGCCAGCAGCTTGGAGAACGGGGGTCTGAACACTGAAGCTTTCTTT. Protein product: CASSLENGGLNTEAFF.